One sample yielded the 5 T cell receptor beta chains listed below, sequenced in a study of early T cells in non-severe SARS-CoV-2 infection. Each CDR3 protein gets one entry after TCRdb re-called the 5' RACE reads with MiXCR. Found here are about 80,000 distinct CDR3 sequences, 11% of them singletons; the top ten hold 4.7%. Sequencing was performed on whole blood. The receptors were gathered from an adult who was a healthcare worker with PCR-confirmed SARS-CoV-2 infection or an uninfected control (not recorded which).

This clonotype was found many times. The V and J genes are TRBV10-1 and TRBJ1-1; D is unclear. In germline, CDR1 is WNHNN, CDR2 SYGVQD (reference sequence). With 4 bases removed from V and 9 bases from J, the gap between germline ends came to 15 bases. This CDR3 comprises 13 residues. CDR3 coding DNA: TGCGCCAGCAGTGGGGCCAAGAGGGCCAAAGCTTTCTTT. It codes for CASSGAKRAKAFF.

Many counts were recorded for this clonotype. J is TRBJ1-4 and V is TRBV5-8, with D possibly being TRBD1 (5 bases). The germline gives CDR1 SGHTS, CDR2 YDEGEE. Trimming shortened V by 6 bases and J by 3 bases, and 9 bases separated the two germline ends. The CDR3 consists of 13 residues. CDR3 residues: CASNLGANEKLFF. CDR3 coding DNA: TGTGCCAGCAACCTGGGGGCTAATGAAAAACTGTTTTTT.

The chain has TRBV6-6 and TRBJ2-3, with D tentatively TRBD1 (6 bases). Trimming cost V 7 bases and J 4 bases, with 18 bases left between them. The CDR3 sequence is 15 residues long. Germline CDR1 is MNHNY and CDR2 is SVGAGI (reference sequence). Here the CDR3 reads CASTLGSAGADTQYF. CDR3 coding DNA: TGTGCCAGCACTCTGGGGTCGGCAGGGGCAGATACGCAGTATTTT.

This clonotype was found many times. The chain couples TRBV4-1 to TRBJ1-2; D is perhaps TRBD1 (6 bases). V gave up 5 bases and J gave up 4 bases, with 14 bases separating them. Germline CDR1 MGHRA, CDR2 YSYEKL. The CDR3 is made up of 14 amino acids. The CDR3 reads CASSTPGQGYGYTF. CDR3 nucleotide sequence: TGCGCCAGCAGCACACCGGGACAAGGCTATGGCTACACCTTC.

The chain links TRBV5-1 to TRBJ2-1; D may be TRBD1 or TRBD2 (6 bases each). Trimming took off 4 bases at V and 4 bases at J, with 15 bases between the two ends. From germline, CDR1 is SGHRS and CDR2 YFSETQ. This CDR3 is 15 amino acids long. The CDR3 nucleotides are TGCGCCAGCAGCCCCGTTCGGGGGACATACAATGAGCAGTTCTTC. Protein sequence: CASSPVRGTYNEQFF.